What follows describes a single T cell receptor beta chain. These data originate in a study of CD8 T cells in ankylosing spondylitis. TCRdb called the 5' RACE reads again in MiXCR, with one record for every CDR3 protein. The repertoire has about 250,000 distinct CDR3 sequences, 32% of them found once; the top ten carry around 4%. The CDR3 contains 14 residues. Trimming took off 3 bases at V and 8 bases at J, with 16 bases between the two ends. Source material: blood, either unsorted or a sorted T cell fraction (not recorded which). The chain employs TRBV12-3 or TRBV12-4 and TRBJ1-2; a possible D gene is TRBD1 (6 bases). This receptor was identified in a male donor with ankylosing spondylitis or in good health (not recorded which). As DNA, the CDR3 is TGTGCCAGCAGTTTGCTGGGGACAACCGTGGGCTACACCTTC. Translating it yields CASSLLGTTVGYTF.